This T cell receptor (beta chain) was recovered during a study of blood T cell repertoires in COVID-19. Study overall: There were acute and convalescent COVID-19 samples, and they came from the United States, Italy and Spain. The cDNA or gDNA used as material had been derived from T cells, B-cell-depleted T cells, or PBMCs.

Authors' data handling: For nucleated cells, counts were estimated from reference gene primer amplification. Profiled with immunoSEQ multiplex PCR; TCRdb holds only in-frame clones, not every one. That table furnishes V, J and clone size, whereas the DNA furnished D and trimming. This table holds just under 350,000 clones, about 88% found once. The germline CDR1 and CDR2 sequences are MDHEN and SYDVKM. The V and J ends lost 4 bases and 1 base respectively, with 7 bases between them. This CDR3 is built from 13 residues. Details on this clone: Other DNA sequences in this sample translate to the same CDR3.

This clonotype was sampled from a woman in her 70s with COVID-19, enrolled during active disease. The sample was peripheral blood. This sequence joins TRBV28 and TRBJ1-2, with a tentative D call TRBD1 (5 bases). The CDR3: CASSSDINYGYTF. The CDR3 DNA sequence: TGTGCCAGCAGTTCGGACATTAACTATGGCTACACCTTC.